What follows are 5 T cell receptor beta chains derived from one specimen sequenced in a study of cytomegalovirus exposure and HLA in healthy donors. The primer mix had 60 Vbeta and 13 Jbeta primers. The protocol was immunoSEQ multiplex PCR, while the TCRdb copy is restricted to in-frame clones and leaves out a portion. The profile shows about 120,000 clones, approximately 72% of them singletons. Sequenced: PBMCs. The receptors derive from a man aged 55 to 70 in good health and CMV-seropositive.

This clone was counted once. This chain joins TRBV6-5 and TRBJ2-1; a weak D match, TRBD2 (5 bases). This CDR3 is built from 16 residues. V shed 2 bases and J shed 0 bases, with 11 bases lying between them. Germline CDR1 reads MNHEY; CDR2 reads SVGAGI. As DNA, the CDR3 is TGTGCCAGCAGTTACGGGCGGCTAGCCTCCTACAATGAGCAGTTCTTC. Protein product: CASSYGRLASYNEQFF.

This clone occurred once. The J gene is TRBJ2-1, the V gene TRBV27; D possibly corresponds to TRBD2 (5 bases). CDR1 and CDR2 from the germline V gene are MNHEY and SMNVEV (reference sequence). V lost 5 bases and J lost 1, with 15 bases in between. The CDR3 is 16 amino acids. As DNA, the CDR3 is TGTGCCAGCAGTCCTCCGGGGATGGTATCCTACAATGAGCAGTTCTTC. It yields the protein CASSPPGMVSYNEQFF.

The V and J genes are TRBV11-2 and TRBJ2-5; a possible D gene is TRBD1 (6 bases). This CDR3 has 15 amino acids. Between the trimmed V and J ends, which lost 1 base and 5 bases, there was a span of 14 bases. Germline V gene lookup returns CDR1 SGHAT and CDR2 FQNNGV. The CDR3 DNA follows: TGTGCCAGCAGCTTAGGTTTCCGGGGACACGAGACCCAGTACTTC. Amino acids: CASSLGFRGHETQYF.

The V call is TRBV6-1, the J call TRBJ2-7, with 9 bases fitting TRBD2. This CDR3 has 16 amino acids. V gave up 4 bases and J gave up 3 bases; unmatched junction bases: 10. Germline V CDR1 and CDR2: MNHNS, SASEGT. CDR3 nucleotide sequence: TGTGCCAGCAGTGCCTTGGGGCGGGAGGGAATCTACGAGCAGTACTTC. Amino acid sequence: CASSALGREGIYEQYF.

Of note for this clone: This specimen includes other DNA sequences encoding the same CDR3. The chain has TRBV5-1 and TRBJ1-1; D is unresolved. Germline CDR1 and CDR2: SGHRS and YFSETQ. This CDR3 spans 11 amino acids. V was cut by 4 bases and J by 10 bases, with 11 bases left in between. CDR3 nucleotide sequence: TGCGCCAGCAGCCCGGGTGACGGAGCTTTCTTT. Encoded protein: CASSPGDGAFF.